These 18 T cell receptor beta chains originate from one sample sequenced in a study of blood T cell repertoires in COVID-19. Profiled with immunoSEQ multiplex PCR; TCRdb holds only in-frame clones, not every one. The table has about 20,000 clones, around 89% seen once; the top ten hold 5% to 6.5%. Sequenced: peripheral blood. Receptors originate from a human donor in a cohort sampled during active COVID-19.

The chain couples TRBV7-3 to TRBJ2-3, with 8 bases identical to TRBD2. With V trimmed by 6 bases and J by 2 bases, 7 bases remained unmatched. The germline CDR1 and CDR2 sequences are SGHTA and FQGTGA. The CDR3 sequence is 15 residues long. CDR3 DNA: TGTGCCAGCAGTCCGACTAGCGCGATCACAGATACGCAGTATTTT. It specifies CASSPTSAITDTQYF.

The chain joins TRBV6-1 to TRBJ1-2; possible D gene TRBD1, 6 bases. The germline V gene has CDR1 MNHNS and CDR2 SASEGT. V lost 1 base and J 4 bases, leaving 16 bases between the germline ends. The CDR3 extends over 16 amino acids. The CDR3 region is CASSEGRQAVLYGYTF. For the CDR3, the DNA is TGTGCCAGCAGTGAAGGACGACAGGCTGTCCTCTATGGCTACACCTTC.

This chain joins TRBV11-2 and TRBJ2-1, with a tentative D call TRBD2 (6 bases). Germline CDR1 reads SGHAT; CDR2 reads FQNNGV. The CDR3 runs to 12 residues. With 4 bases removed from V and 8 bases from J, the gap between germline ends came to 9 bases. In nucleotides, the CDR3 is TGTGCCAGCAGCTGGATAGCGGATGAGCAGTTCTTC. Amino acid sequence: CASSWIADEQFF.

J is TRBJ1-2 and V is TRBV19, with D unresolved. CDR3 length: 16 amino acids. Germline lookup yields CDR1 LNHDA and CDR2 SQIVND (reference sequence). Trimming took off 5 bases at V and 1 base at J, with 17 bases between the two ends. The CDR3 is CASSLGTTYLNYGYTF. CDR3 nucleotide sequence: TGTGCCAGTAGTTTGGGTACGACATACCTTAACTATGGCTACACCTTC.

V usage is TRBV5-8 and J usage is TRBJ2-7; D is ambiguous. The V gene's germline CDR1 is SGHTS and CDR2 YDEGEE. Trimming pared 2 bases from V and 0 bases from J, leaving 6 bases between. The CDR3 totals 13 residues. The CDR3 DNA reads TGTGCCAGCAGCTTCGGTGACTCCTACGAGCAGTACTTC. Translating gives CASSFGDSYEQYF.

This sequence joins TRBV5-1 and TRBJ2-5, with D possibly being TRBD1 (5 bases). Germline values: CDR1 SGHRS, CDR2 YFSETQ. The CDR3 has 13 amino acids. Trimming left V 6 bases short and J 4 bases short, with 13 bases between. CDR3 in amino acids: CASTDPGRETQYF. The CDR3 DNA reads TGCGCCAGCACCGACCCAGGGCGAGAGACCCAGTACTTC.

This chain joins TRBV5-1 and TRBJ2-3, with 8 nucleotides matching TRBD2. CDR1 SGHRS and CDR2 YFSETQ come from the germline V gene. The CDR3 consists of 16 residues. V trimming: 2 bases; J trimming: 0 bases; junction bases outside the gene matches: 5. In DNA form, the CDR3 reads TGCGCCAGCAGCTTCTCGTCTAGCGGGAGCACAGATACGCAGTATTTT. Protein sequence: CASSFSSSGSTDTQYF.

J is TRBJ2-7 and V is TRBV6-1; 7 nucleotides line up with TRBD2. V shed 1 base, J shed 3 bases, and the junction held 6 bases outside the gene matches. This CDR3 has 15 residues. Germline V gene data show CDR1 as MNHNS and CDR2 as SASEGT. The CDR3: CASSEEPSGGYEQYF. The CDR3 DNA follows: TGTGCCAGCAGTGAAGAGCCTAGCGGTGGCTACGAGCAGTACTTC.

The V call is TRBV27, the J call TRBJ2-7; 8 bases map to TRBD2. The V gene's germline CDR1 is MNHEY and CDR2 SMNVEV (reference sequence). Trimming took 2 bases from V and 4 from J; bases not matched to a gene: 10. This CDR3 has 16 amino acids. CDR3 sequence (DNA): TGTGCCAGCAGTTTAAGAGGGGGACTAGGTTTGTACGAGCAGTACTTC. This codes for CASSLRGGLGLYEQYF.

The chain joins TRBV5-6 to TRBJ1-4, with D possibly TRBD1 on 5 matching bases. The CDR3 has 16 residues. CDR1 and CDR2 (germline): SGHDT, YYEEEE. V gave up 3 bases and J gave up 5 bases, with 17 bases separating them. In DNA, the CDR3 is TGTGCCAGCAGCTCGGGAGGACACCACCAGAATGAAAAACTGTTTTTT. As protein: CASSSGGHHQNEKLFF.

This chain uses TRBV11-3 with TRBJ2-2, with D possibly being TRBD2 (7 bases). The CDR3 sequence is 15 residues long. Germline V CDR1 and CDR2: SGHNT, YENEEA. V lost 2 bases to trimming and J lost 10 bases, with 17 bases between them. The CDR3 protein is CASSLTLPGGEELFF. The CDR3 coding sequence is TGTGCCAGCAGCTTAACTCTTCCGGGGGGCGAGGAGCTGTTTTTT.

This sequence joins TRBV5-1 and TRBJ1-2, with TRBD1 as a possible D gene (5 bases). The CDR3 loop spans 14 amino acids. The V gene's germline CDR1 is SGHRS and CDR2 YFSETQ. Trimming removed 0 bases at V and 6 bases at J, with 12 bases between. The CDR3 reads CASSLDGRADGYTF. In nucleotides, the CDR3 is TGCGCCAGCAGCTTGGATGGCAGGGCGGATGGCTACACCTTC.

V and J are TRBV2 and TRBJ2-5, with 7 bases identical to TRBD2. The V gene end was trimmed by 4 bases and the J gene end by 1 base; junction bases not matched to a gene: 6. Per germline, CDR1 SNHLY and CDR2 FYNNEI. The CDR3 has 15 residues. CDR3 bases: TGTGCCAGCAGTGGGGAGGGAACGTTCCAAGAGACCCAGTACTTC. Amino acid sequence: CASSGEGTFQETQYF.

The V gene is TRBV10-1, the J gene TRBJ2-2; 10 nucleotides align to TRBD1. The CDR3 loop spans 17 amino acids. Germline V gives CDR1 WNHNN, CDR2 SYGVQD (reference sequence). V was clipped by 6 bases and J by 5 bases; unmatched bases: 12. In DNA, the CDR3 is TGCGCCAGCAGGATCTCCGACAGGGGGCGTGTGACCGGGGAGCTGTTTTTT. Its translation: CASRISDRGRVTGELFF.

The chain links TRBV6-6 to TRBJ2-4; no clear D. V lost 11 bases and J lost 8, with 16 bases in between. CDR3 size: 12 residues. CDR1 and CDR2 from the germline V gene are MNHNY and SVGAGI (reference sequence). DNA for the CDR3: TGTGCCTGCGCAACCAGAGGAGACATTCAGTACTTC. Translation gives CACATRGDIQYF.

The chain recombines TRBV10-3 with TRBJ2-7, with TRBD2 matching over 12 bases. Germline CDR1 and CDR2: ENHRY and SYGVKD. The trim removed 3 bases at V and 2 bases at J, leaving 2 bases unmatched. The CDR3 runs 15 residues. The CDR3 coding sequence is TGTGCCATCAGTGACTCTAGCGGGAGGGCCTACGAGCAGTACTTC. It specifies CAISDSSGRAYEQYF.

The chain recombines TRBV6-1 with TRBJ2-6, with D maybe TRBD2 (6 bases). V was cut by 4 bases and J by 0 bases, with 10 bases left in between. This CDR3 spans 16 amino acids. The germline V gene has CDR1 MNHNS and CDR2 SASEGT. CDR3 sequence: CASSGGDLSGANVLTF. The CDR3 nucleotides are TGTGCCAGCAGTGGGGGGGACCTCTCTGGGGCCAACGTCCTGACTTTC.

The gene calls are TRBV11-2 and TRBJ2-1; TRBD2 is a possible D gene (6 bases). The V and J ends lost 8 bases and 6 bases respectively, with 11 bases between them. Germline-derived CDR1 and CDR2 are SGHAT and FQNNGV. The CDR3 runs 12 residues. CDR3 sequence: CASGPTSNEQFF. DNA for the CDR3: TGTGCCAGCGGACCGACTAGCAATGAGCAGTTCTTC.